The 5 T cell receptor beta chains below were found in one sample sequenced in a study of OX40 agonist ivuxolimab in advanced cancers. TCRdb keeps only in-frame clones here, not all; method: immunoSEQ multiplex PCR. The sample has some 57,000 clones, 82% seen once. This sample comprised CD4+ or CD8+ T cells sorted from blood, obtained in a trial of the OX40 agonist ivuxolimab. These receptors all stem from an adult with an advanced solid tumor such as melanoma, head and neck, liver or kidney cancer.

This clone appeared once. The gene calls are TRBV28 and TRBJ2-2, with D perhaps assigned TRBD1 or TRBD2 (6 bases each). The CDR3 loop spans 16 amino acids. Germline V gene sequence: CDR1 MDHEN, CDR2 SYDVKM. The germline V and J ends were trimmed by 5 bases and 1 base, with 14 bases remaining between them. The CDR3 nucleotides read TGTGCCAGCAGTCCTCAGGGGCGGGAGAACACCGGGGAGCTGTTTTTT. It codes for CASSPQGRENTGELFF.

J is TRBJ2-7 and V is TRBV2; possibly TRBD1 for D (5 bases). Trimming left V 1 base short and J 3 bases short, with 10 bases between. CDR3 length: 14 amino acids. The germline gives CDR1 SNHLY, CDR2 FYNNEI. DNA for the CDR3: TGTGCCAGCAGTGAAGGAGCAGGGATCTACGAGCAGTACTTC. Residues: CASSEGAGIYEQYF.

The chain combines TRBV19 with TRBJ2-7; the match to TRBD1 covers 7 bases. Trimming cost V 5 bases and J 2 bases; bases outside gene matches: 3. The CDR3 is made up of 13 amino acids. CDR1 and CDR2 from the germline V gene are LNHDA and SQIVND (reference sequence). This chain's CDR3 is CASSLQGAYEQYF. CDR3 nucleotide sequence: TGTGCCAGTAGTCTGCAGGGGGCCTACGAGCAGTACTTC.

This sequence joins TRBV7-2 and TRBJ2-1; D assignment may be TRBD1 or TRBD2 (7 bases each). This CDR3 comprises 18 residues. Germline loops: CDR1 SGHTA, CDR2 FQGNSA. The ends were cut back, 1 base at V and 4 bases at J, with 20 bases in the middle. The CDR3: CASSLEGALAAIYNEQFF. CDR3 sequence (DNA): TGTGCCAGCAGCTTAGAGGGGGCCCTAGCGGCTATATACAATGAGCAGTTCTTC.

V usage is TRBV7-8 and J usage is TRBJ1-2, with D possibly matching TRBD1 (5 bases). Trimming removed 5 bases from V and 8 bases from J, with 18 bases in between. Germline CDR1 reads SGHVS; CDR2 reads FQNEAQ. The CDR3 extends over 14 amino acids. The CDR3 DNA follows: TGTGCCAGCAGCCCTCAGCCTGGGGGGGTAGGCTACACCTTC. It yields the protein CASSPQPGGVGYTF.